This record covers a single T cell receptor (beta chain). CDR1 and CDR2 (germline): MNHNS, SASEGT. With 2 bases removed from V and 6 bases from J, the gap between germline ends came to 17 bases. CDR3 size: 15 residues. TCRdb's copy holds only in-frame clones and misses some; the assay was immunoSEQ multiplex PCR. The data show over 110,000 clones, about 91% seen once. The entry originates in a study of blood T cell repertoires in COVID-19. On the study more broadly: Sources were T cells, B-cell-depleted T cells, or PBMCs; the material itself was cDNA or gDNA.

The TCR was taken from a human donor in a cohort sampled during active COVID-19. Material for sequencing was peripheral blood. The chain carries TRBV6-1 and TRBJ2-7, with D perhaps TRBD2 (6 bases). Here the CDR3 reads CASSELRRDFSEQYF. In DNA form, the CDR3 reads TGTGCCAGCAGTGAATTAAGAAGGGACTTCTCCGAGCAGTACTTC.